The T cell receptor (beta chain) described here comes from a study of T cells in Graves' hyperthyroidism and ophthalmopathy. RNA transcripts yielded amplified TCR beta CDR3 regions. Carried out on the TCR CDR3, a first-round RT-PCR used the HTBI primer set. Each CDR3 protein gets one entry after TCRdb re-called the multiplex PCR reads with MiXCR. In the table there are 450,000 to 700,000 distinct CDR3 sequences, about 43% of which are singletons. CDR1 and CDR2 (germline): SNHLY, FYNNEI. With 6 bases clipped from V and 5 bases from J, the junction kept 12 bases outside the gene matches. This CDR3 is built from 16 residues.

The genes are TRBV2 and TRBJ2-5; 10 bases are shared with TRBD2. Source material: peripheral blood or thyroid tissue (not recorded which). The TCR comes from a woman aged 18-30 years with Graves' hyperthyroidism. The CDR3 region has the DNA TGTGCCAGCAGCCCTTTTTCTAGCGGGAGTCGGGAGACCCAGTACTTC. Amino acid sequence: CASSPFSSGSRETQYF.